These T cell receptor beta chains were read from a single sample in a study of vaccination and CD4 T cells after COVID-19. A single record per CDR3 protein comes from TCRdb applying MiXCR to the PCR reads. This sample yields approximately 15,000 distinct CDR3 sequences, of which approximately 45% are seen a single time; 6.5% belongs to the top ten. No cognate antigen is known for these TCRs. Here the sequenced sample was CD4+ T cells from blood, cultured in vitro, taken after SARS-CoV-2 vaccination. The receptor set was obtained from a human donor who had recovered from COVID-19. Both conserved end residues are part of each CDR3. A D gene is named only where the DNA matches it firmly. Rows give clone size only sometimes, using once, few, many, or a class for an expanded clone.

clone_size	v_call	d_call	j_call	cdr3_length	cdr3_nt	cdr3_aa
few	TRBV20-1	NA	TRBJ2-4	15	TGCAGTGCTAGTCCGGCAGGGACGGCCAAAAACATTCAGTACTTC	CSASPAGTAKNIQYF
few	TRBV20-1	NA	TRBJ2-1	15	TGCAGTGCTAGGGGCAAATTAGGCCCTATGGATGAGCAGTTCTTC	CSARGKLGPMDEQFF
few	TRBV4-1	NA	TRBJ1-2	16	TGCGCCAGCAGCCAGACCTCACAAAACTCCAACTATGGCTACACCTTC	CASSQTSQNSNYGYTF
NA	TRBV19	TRBD2	TRBJ2-5	17	TGTGCCAGTAGTATTCAAGGGCTAGCGGGAGGGCGGGAGACCCAGTACTTC	CASSIQGLAGGRETQYF
NA	TRBV20-1	TRBD1	TRBJ1-4	13	TGCAGTGCCCTAGGACAGGAGGGCGAAAAACTGTTTTTT	CSALGQEGEKLFF
NA	TRBV2	NA	TRBJ2-7	12	TGTGCCAGCAAGCCAGGGAGCTACGAGCAGTACTTC	CASKPGSYEQYF
NA	TRBV2	TRBD1	TRBJ1-6	14	TGTGCCAGCAGTGGTACCGGGACAGATTCACCCCTCCACTTT	CASSGTGTDSPLHF
once	TRBV6-5	NA	TRBJ2-3	14	TGTGCCAGCAGTTACGACTTAAGGGGAGATACGCAGTATTTT	CASSYDLRGDTQYF
once	TRBV14	NA	TRBJ2-7	11	TGTGCCAGCAGCCAGGGAGGCGAGCAGTACTTC	CASSQGGEQYF
few	TRBV27	NA	TRBJ1-1	14	TGTGCCAGCAGTTCCCCAGGGAAAGACACTGAAGCTTTCTTT	CASSSPGKDTEAFF
NA	TRBV4-3	NA	TRBJ2-1	21	TGCGCCAGCAGCCAAGGTCTTAACCCAAGGCCCCACGGGAGCGCTCGCAATGAGCAGTTCTTC	CASSQGLNPRPHGSARNEQFF
medium-sized	TRBV10-3	TRBD2	TRBJ2-3	15	TGTGCCACTACGCCGGGACTAGCGAGCACAGATACGCAGTATTTT	CATTPGLASTDTQYF
medium-sized	TRBV9	NA	TRBJ2-3	15	TGTGCCAGCTCCTACCAACTAGCCCGCCCAGATACGCAGTATTTT	CASSYQLARPDTQYF
NA	TRBV30	TRBD1	TRBJ1-1	13	TGTGCCTGGGAAACCGGACAGGGCACTGAAGCTTTCTTT	CAWETGQGTEAFF
NA	TRBV7-2	NA	TRBJ2-3	15	TGTGCCAGCAGCTCTACTAGATCTCCCACAGATACGCAGTATTTT	CASSSTRSPTDTQYF
NA	TRBV27	TRBD1	TRBJ2-7	18	TGTGCCAGCAGTTCCCAACCTCCTCGACAGGGGGCTTACTACGAGCAGTACTTC	CASSSQPPRQGAYYEQYF
NA	TRBV6-1	TRBD2	TRBJ2-3	13	TGTGCCACCCGGGGGGGAAGCACAGATACGCAGTATTTT	CATRGGSTDTQYF
NA	TRBV6-1	NA	TRBJ1-2	12	TGTGCCAGCAGTGGTTGGCTGGATCGCTACACCTTC	CASSGWLDRYTF
few	TRBV10-3	NA	TRBJ2-1	15	TGTGCCATCAGGGGGGACATCCAGGACTACAATGAGCAGTTCTTC	CAIRGDIQDYNEQFF
NA	TRBV4-2	TRBD2	TRBJ2-2	16	TGTGCCAGCAGCCAATTGGGACTAGCGGACACCGGGGAGCTGTTTTTT	CASSQLGLADTGELFF